This T cell receptor (beta chain) originates from a study of a mutant IDH1 vaccine in newly diagnosed glioma. As for the study in general: Vaccine dosing followed radiotherapy by 4-6 weeks, or accompanied temozolomide cycles. Antecedent treatment encompassed radiotherapy, temozolomide, or their combination; the majority received both.

The protocol was immunoSEQ multiplex PCR, while the TCRdb copy is restricted to in-frame clones and leaves out a portion. The sample includes around 31,000 clones, 55% to 60% of them seen just once. Worth noting for this clone: What it binds is unknown.

Time point reported: week 5, during vaccination. Every vaccine dose comprised 300 ug of mutant IDH1 20-mer peptide plus topical imiquimod. The astrocytomas were IDH1-mutant, ATRX-negative, and WHO grade 3 or 4. CDR3 length: 17 amino acids. The ends were cut back, 3 bases at V and 1 base at J, with 18 bases in the middle. Germline V lookup: CDR1 MGHRA, CDR2 YSYEKL. Whole-study results and caveats: The occurrence of vaccine-induced immune responses was seen in around 92% of patients.

The clonotype originates from a woman younger than 35 with glioma. V is TRBV4-1 and J is TRBJ1-1, with D tentatively TRBD1 (6 bases). The source material was PBMCs, sampled from a glioma patient whose treatment included an IDH1 peptide vaccine. The CDR3 region has the DNA TGCGCCAGCAGCCAGTTCGGACAGCTTTCGCAGAACACTGAAGCTTTCTTT. As protein: CASSQFGQLSQNTEAFF.